Included here is one T cell receptor (beta chain) sequence, with context. Participants' reported clinical history set cohort assignment. The source of the sample is a study of blood T cell repertoires in COVID-19. Study context: The study counted Cohort 3 donors as recovered given two negative PCRs, clearance, or symptom resolution. COVID-19 samples, acute and convalescent, were from the United States, Italy and Spain.

Study processing details: Nucleated cell counts were estimated from reference gene primer amplification. The protocol was immunoSEQ multiplex PCR, while the TCRdb copy is restricted to in-frame clones and leaves out a portion. The DNA was the basis for D and trimming; V, J and clone size are from that table. Of hundreds of thousands of clones listed, approximately 87% were seen once; the top ten hold 3.1%. The receptor's source is a woman aged 45 to 65 in a cohort exposed to, infected with or recovered from COVID-19 (not recorded which). Sequencing was done on a sample of PBMCs or T cells enriched from blood (not recorded which).

For the CDR3, the DNA is TGTGCCAGCAGTCCCACGCGCTCCCCCTCCACCTTC. This gives the protein CASSPTRSPSTF. J is TRBJ1-2 and V is TRBV6-6; D ambiguous. The CDR3 totals 12 residues. Germline V gives CDR1 MNHNY, CDR2 SVGAGI (reference sequence). V was pared by 5 bases and J by 13 bases, with 17 bases between.